These 7 T cell receptor beta chains were all obtained from the same sample, sequenced in a study of type 1 regulatory T cells. TCRdb passed the reads through MiXCR, listing each CDR3 protein once. The data hold around 88,000 distinct CDR3 sequences, with less than 40% observed a single time. The material sequenced was CD4+ T cells, either the whole sample or a sorted fraction (not recorded which). Source of these receptors: a human donor in good health.

This chain connects TRBV15 to TRBJ2-3; D may be TRBD2 (5 bases). The germline V gene has CDR1 LNHNV and CDR2 YYDKDF (reference sequence). There are 15 residues in the CDR3. With 5 bases removed from V and 5 bases from J, the gap between germline ends came to 17 bases. DNA of the CDR3: TGTGCCACCAGCCGGGGTTTTAGCGCTATAGATACGCAGTATTTT. As protein: CATSRGFSAIDTQYF.

This clonotype has a handful of counts. V and J are TRBV20-1 and TRBJ1-1; D unclear. The length of the CDR3 is 11 residues. CDR1 DFQATT and CDR2 SNEGSKA come from the germline V gene (reference sequence). The V gene lost 6 bases and the J gene lost 2 bases, with 7 bases spanning the gap. The CDR3 nucleotides read TGCAGTGCCGTCAGCAACACTGAAGCTTTCTTT. Its protein is CSAVSNTEAFF.

This clonotype was detected a few times. The chain couples TRBV19 to TRBJ2-2; no definite D call. Trimming stripped 4 bases from V and 3 bases from J, with 6 bases between. The CDR3 totals 13 residues. The germline V gene has CDR1 LNHDA and CDR2 SQIVND (reference sequence). The CDR3 region has the DNA TGTGCCAGTAGTACCCGGGACACCGGGGAGCTGTTTTTT. The encoded protein is CASSTRDTGELFF.

V is TRBV5-1 and J is TRBJ2-5; 11 bases line up with TRBD1. The CDR3 totals 16 residues. Germline trimming cut 4 bases from V and 1 base from J; bases unmatched to any gene: 6. Germline V gene sequence: CDR1 SGHRS, CDR2 YFSETQ. CDR3 DNA sequence: TGCGCCAGCAGCACAACCGGGACAGGGGGCCAAGAGACCCAGTACTTC. This translates into CASSTTGTGGQETQYF.

This clonotype was found a few times. J is TRBJ1-1 and V is TRBV5-1; the match to TRBD1 covers 8 bases. The CDR3 contains 15 residues. V lost 0 bases and J lost 3; bases outside the gene matches: 4. From germline, CDR1 is SGHRS and CDR2 YFSETQ. CDR3 in amino acids: CASSLETGEDTEAFF. CDR3 bases: TGCGCCAGCAGCTTGGAGACAGGGGAGGACACTGAAGCTTTCTTT. Full variable domain (outside the CDR3, taken from reference TRBV5-1 and TRBJ1-1): KAGVTQTPRYLIKTRGQQVTLSCSPISGHRSVSWYQQTPGQGLQFLFEYFSETQRNKGNFPGRFSGRQFSNSRSEMNVSTLELGDSALYLCASSLETGEDTEAFFGQGTRLTVV.

This rearrangement joins TRBV4-3 to TRBJ2-1; TRBD2 aligns across 10 bases. Germline-derived CDR1 and CDR2 are LGHNA and YSLEER. V shed 1 base and J 4 bases; nucleotides not matched to a gene: 7. This CDR3 comprises 17 residues. The CDR3 loop reads CASSQAQSGRGYNEQFF. In nucleotides, the CDR3 is TGCGCCAGCAGCCAAGCCCAAAGCGGGAGGGGATACAATGAGCAGTTCTTC.

This chain connects TRBV5-1 to TRBJ2-1; D is ambiguous. Per germline, CDR1 SGHRS and CDR2 YFSETQ. Trimming shortened V by 0 bases and J by 8 bases, and 6 bases separated the two germline ends. The CDR3 loop spans 12 amino acids. CDR3 DNA: TGCGCCAGCAGCTTGGGAGTTTATGAGCAGTTCTTC. Its translation: CASSLGVYEQFF.